The rows below give T cell receptor beta chains drawn from one sample of a study of shared clonotypes between healthy human individuals. Sequencing used immunoSEQ multiplex PCR; TCRdb keeps in-frame clones, though not all of them. Here the sample spans roughly 650,000 clones, roughly 97% being singletons. The material sequenced was naive CD4+ T cells sorted from blood. These receptors originate from a woman aged 30 to 39 in good health. Each CDR3 is given with its conserved first and last residue. The D gene is left open where the match is weak. Only part of the rows carry a size: once, few, many, or a class if the clone is expanded.

clone size,D gene,V gene,J gene,CDR3 protein,CDR3 DNA
once,-,TRBV15,TRBJ2-1,CATSRALANGYNEQFF,TGTGCCACCAGCAGAGCCCTAGCGAACGGTTACAATGAGCAGTTCTTC
-,TRBD1,TRBV7-3,TRBJ2-2,CASSASDRGHTGELFF,TGTGCCAGCAGCGCTTCGGACAGGGGGCACACCGGGGAGCTGTTTTTT
-,-,TRBV2,TRBJ2-3,CASTGPTRDTQYF,TGTGCCAGCACCGGGCCTACTAGAGATACGCAGTATTTT
-,-,TRBV7-6,TRBJ1-2,CASSRGYGYGYTF,TGTGCCAGCAGCCGAGGGTACGGTTATGGCTACACCTTC
-,TRBD2,TRBV14,TRBJ2-3,CASSQGQRGIGTQYF,TGTGCCAGCAGCCAAGGACAGCGGGGGATCGGTACGCAGTATTTT
-,TRBD2,TRBV19,TRBJ2-3,CASSMLAGTTDTQYF,TGTGCCAGTAGTATGTTAGCGGGAACAACAGATACGCAGTATTTT
-,-,TRBV18,TRBJ2-4,CASSPPTSGYLTKNIQYF,TGTGCCAGCTCACCGCCTACGTCAGGGTACCTTACCAAAAACATTCAGTACTTC
-,TRBD1,TRBV28,TRBJ2-1,CASARGLQNPNEQFF,TGTGCCAGCGCAAGGGGGCTACAGAACCCCAATGAGCAGTTCTTC
-,-,TRBV7-2,TRBJ2-7,CAMGGKLPYEQYF,TGTGCCATGGGCGGAAAATTGCCCTACGAGCAGTACTTC
-,-,TRBV28,TRBJ1-5,CASSLVGRSSNQPQHF,TGTGCCAGCAGTTTAGTCGGCAGATCTAGCAATCAGCCCCAGCATTTT
-,-,TRBV28,TRBJ2-7,CASSSFTSYEQYF,TGTGCCAGCAGTTCTTTCACCTCCTACGAGCAGTACTTC
-,-,TRBV5-1,TRBJ2-7,CASRGQSQLEEQYF,TGCGCCAGCAGAGGACAGAGCCAACTCGAGGAGCAGTACTTC
-,-,TRBV28,TRBJ2-7,CASRPTAAYEQYF,TGTGCCAGCAGACCGACAGCCGCCTACGAGCAGTACTTC
-,TRBD1,TRBV10-3,TRBJ1-5,CAIRGQGNNQPQHF,TGTGCCATCAGGGGACAGGGGAACAATCAGCCCCAGCATTTT
-,TRBD2,TRBV29-1,TRBJ2-7,CSVEGLAGSYEQYF,TGCAGCGTTGAAGGACTAGCGGGGTCCTACGAGCAGTACTTC
-,TRBD1,TRBV27,TRBJ2-7,CASSSPRTGGTYEQYF,TGTGCCAGCAGTTCCCCTAGGACAGGGGGTACCTACGAGCAGTACTTC
-,-,TRBV5-1,TRBJ2-7,CASSSLSRGSYEQYF,TGCGCCAGCAGCTCCCTATCCCGCGGTTCCTACGAGCAGTACTTC
-,-,TRBV19,TRBJ1-3,CASSLYTGNTIYF,TGTGCCAGTAGTCTGTATACGGGAAACACCATATATTTT
-,-,TRBV20-1,TRBJ2-7,CSVIRGEQYF,TGCAGTGTAATTAGGGGGGAGCAGTACTTC
-,-,TRBV2,TRBJ2-7,CASSESPDNYYEQYF,TGTGCCAGCAGTGAATCCCCGGACAACTACTACGAGCAGTACTTC
few,-,TRBV19,TRBJ1-5,CASSQATAGQPQHF,TGTGCCAGTAGTCAGGCAACGGCGGGTCAGCCCCAGCATTTT
-,TRBD1,TRBV2,TRBJ1-2,CASSEGDRGRGGYTF,TGTGCCAGCAGTGAAGGGGACAGGGGACGAGGTGGCTACACCTTC
-,-,TRBV2,TRBJ1-3,CASSEARGGNTIYF,TGTGCCAGCAGTGAGGCCAGGGGCGGAAACACCATATATTTT